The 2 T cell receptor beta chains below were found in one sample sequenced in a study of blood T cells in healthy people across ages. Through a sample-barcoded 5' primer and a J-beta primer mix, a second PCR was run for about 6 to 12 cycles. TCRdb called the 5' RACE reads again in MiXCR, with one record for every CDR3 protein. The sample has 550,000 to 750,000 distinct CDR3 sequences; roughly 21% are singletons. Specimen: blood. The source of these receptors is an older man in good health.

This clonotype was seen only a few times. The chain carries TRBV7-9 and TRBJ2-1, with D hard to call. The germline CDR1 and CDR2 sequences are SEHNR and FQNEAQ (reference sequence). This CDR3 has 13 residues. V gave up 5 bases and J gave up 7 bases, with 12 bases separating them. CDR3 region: CASSKELGNEQFF. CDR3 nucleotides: TGTGCCAGCAGCAAAGAACTGGGGAATGAGCAGTTCTTC.

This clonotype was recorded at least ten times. This CDR3 reads CATSAPGQNEQFF. The CDR3 DNA reads TGTGCCACCAGTGCCCCGGGGCAGAATGAGCAGTTCTTC. The rearrangement joins TRBV24-1 to TRBJ2-1; D possibly uses TRBD1 or TRBD2 (5 bases each). The CDR3 loop spans 13 amino acids. The V gene lost 5 bases and the J gene lost 7 bases, with 11 bases spanning the gap. CDR1 is KGHDR and CDR2 is SFDVKD in the germline V gene.